Presented here are 13 T cell receptor beta chains from one specimen sequenced in a study of cytomegalovirus exposure and HLA in healthy donors. The PCR ran on 60 Vbeta and 13 Jbeta primers. Some clones are missing from TCRdb's copy, which holds only in-frame ones; the method was immunoSEQ multiplex PCR. The sample lists 150,000 to 160,000 clones; around 70% were seen once. Sequencing was performed on PBMCs. These receptors were taken from a man aged 30-40 years in good health and CMV-seronegative.

The rearrangement uses TRBV29-1 and TRBJ2-2; weak D call: TRBD1 (6 bases). The CDR3 totals 12 residues. Trimming took off 8 bases at V and 5 bases at J, with 12 bases between the two ends. The germline CDR1 and CDR2 sequences are SQVTM and ANQGSEA. The chain's CDR3 is CSSRQATGELFF. For the CDR3, the DNA is TGCAGCTCCAGACAGGCGACCGGGGAGCTGTTTTTT.

The V and J genes are TRBV25-1 and TRBJ1-6; 9 nucleotides match TRBD1. CDR1 and CDR2 from the germline V gene are MGHDK and SYGVNS. This CDR3 is built from 15 residues. V was clipped by 4 bases and J by 8 bases; unmatched bases: 6. This CDR3 reads CASSVLTGGHSPLHF. CDR3 coding DNA: TGTGCCAGCAGTGTACTGACAGGGGGGCATTCACCCCTCCACTTT.

The J gene is TRBJ2-7, the V gene TRBV11-3; a weak D match, TRBD1 (5 bases). Between the trimmed V and J ends, which lost 0 bases and 7 bases, there was a span of 16 bases. There are 15 residues in the CDR3. Germline lookup yields CDR1 SGHNT and CDR2 YENEEA. The CDR3 loop is CASSLDGALRREQYF. The CDR3 nucleotides are TGTGCCAGCAGCTTAGATGGGGCGTTACGTCGAGAGCAGTACTTC.

V gene TRBV7-3 combines with J gene TRBJ1-1; D gene ambiguous. Trimming took 5 bases from V and 2 from J, leaving 9 bases between them. This CDR3 contains 13 residues. Germline assignment: CDR1 SGHTA and CDR2 FQGTGA. The CDR3 DNA reads TGTGCCAGCAGCGCACACCCAAACACTGAAGCTTTCTTT. It codes for CASSAHPNTEAFF.

The genes are TRBV9 and TRBJ2-7; 8 bases line up with TRBD1. CDR1 is SGDLS and CDR2 is YYNGEE in the germline V gene. V shed 3 bases and J 2 bases; nucleotides not matched to a gene: 7. This CDR3 spans 15 amino acids. The CDR3 sequence: CASSAGQGLAYEQYF. Written as DNA, the CDR3 is TGTGCCAGCAGCGCAGGACAGGGATTGGCCTACGAGCAGTACTTC.

V gene TRBV15 combines with J gene TRBJ2-5, with TRBD1 as a possible D gene (5 bases). The CDR3 extends over 15 amino acids. The germline V and J ends were trimmed by 4 bases and 3 bases, with 15 bases remaining between them. Germline V gene sequence: CDR1 LNHNV, CDR2 YYDKDF (reference sequence). The CDR3 loop reads CATSTRLQAKETQYF. The CDR3 bases are TGTGCCACCAGCACCCGGCTACAGGCCAAAGAGACCCAGTACTTC.

V and J are TRBV4-1 and TRBJ2-5; D is perhaps TRBD2 (5 bases). Trimming removed 3 bases at V and 2 bases at J, with 16 bases between. Germline CDR1 MGHRA, CDR2 YSYEKL. The CDR3 length is 16 residues. For the CDR3, the DNA is TGCGCCAGCAGCCAGGGAACTAGTTCCCTGCAAGAGACCCAGTACTTC. Translating it yields CASSQGTSSLQETQYF.

This clone is a singleton in its sample. The chain carries TRBV4-2 and TRBJ1-2; D call uncertain. Germline CDR1 and CDR2: LGHNA and YNFKEQ. The V end was cut by 1 base, the J end by 3 bases, with 6 bases between. The CDR3 is made up of 13 amino acids. This CDR3 reads CASSQVKHYGYTF. CDR3 DNA: TGTGCCAGCAGCCAAGTGAAGCACTATGGCTACACCTTC.

The CDR3 bases are TGTGCCAGCAGCTTAGTCGCAGGGGGGAACACTGAAGCTTTCTTT. This codes for CASSLVAGGNTEAFF. V is TRBV7-2 and J is TRBJ1-1; 7 nucleotides align to TRBD1. CDR1 and CDR2 from the germline V gene are SGHTA and FQGNSA. The V and J ends lost 1 base and 1 base, in that order; junction bases with no gene match: 3. There are 15 residues in the CDR3.

This clone was detected only a few times. This chain joins TRBV19 and TRBJ1-4, with D possibly TRBD1 on 6 matching bases. Germline CDR1 reads LNHDA; CDR2 reads SQIVND (reference sequence). V lost 5 bases to trimming and J lost 8 bases, with 18 bases between them. The CDR3 has 15 amino acids. As DNA, the CDR3 is TGTGCCAGTAGTGCTCCACAGGGTATCGGAGAAAAACTGTTTTTT. Amino acid sequence: CASSAPQGIGEKLFF.

The chain couples TRBV7-2 to TRBJ2-1; 8 bases are a match to TRBD1. With V trimmed by 5 bases and J by 10 bases, 7 bases remained unmatched. This CDR3 is built from 13 residues. Per the germline V gene, CDR1 is SGHTA and CDR2 is FQGNSA. This CDR3 is CASSLGQGLEQFF. Written as DNA, the CDR3 is TGTGCCAGCAGCCTCGGACAGGGCCTAGAGCAGTTCTTC.

The rearrangement uses TRBV5-4 and TRBJ2-5, with 9 bases identical to TRBD1. The length of the CDR3 is 17 residues. V gave up 7 bases and J gave up 1 base; unmatched junction bases: 14. Germline-derived CDR1 and CDR2 are SGHNT and YYREEE (reference sequence). CDR3 sequence reads: CASAGTGLHGSQETQYF. Written as DNA, the CDR3 is TGTGCCAGCGCCGGGACAGGGCTACACGGGTCCCAAGAGACCCAGTACTTC.

CDR3 DNA: TGTGCCAGCACGGACAGTGCAACTAATGAAAAACTGTTTTTT. Protein: CASTDSATNEKLFF. V is TRBV25-1 and J is TRBJ1-4; a weak D match, TRBD1 (6 bases). Looked up from germline, CDR1 is MGHDK and CDR2 is SYGVNS. The CDR3 has 14 amino acids. The V and J ends lost 7 bases and 0 bases respectively, with 9 bases between them.